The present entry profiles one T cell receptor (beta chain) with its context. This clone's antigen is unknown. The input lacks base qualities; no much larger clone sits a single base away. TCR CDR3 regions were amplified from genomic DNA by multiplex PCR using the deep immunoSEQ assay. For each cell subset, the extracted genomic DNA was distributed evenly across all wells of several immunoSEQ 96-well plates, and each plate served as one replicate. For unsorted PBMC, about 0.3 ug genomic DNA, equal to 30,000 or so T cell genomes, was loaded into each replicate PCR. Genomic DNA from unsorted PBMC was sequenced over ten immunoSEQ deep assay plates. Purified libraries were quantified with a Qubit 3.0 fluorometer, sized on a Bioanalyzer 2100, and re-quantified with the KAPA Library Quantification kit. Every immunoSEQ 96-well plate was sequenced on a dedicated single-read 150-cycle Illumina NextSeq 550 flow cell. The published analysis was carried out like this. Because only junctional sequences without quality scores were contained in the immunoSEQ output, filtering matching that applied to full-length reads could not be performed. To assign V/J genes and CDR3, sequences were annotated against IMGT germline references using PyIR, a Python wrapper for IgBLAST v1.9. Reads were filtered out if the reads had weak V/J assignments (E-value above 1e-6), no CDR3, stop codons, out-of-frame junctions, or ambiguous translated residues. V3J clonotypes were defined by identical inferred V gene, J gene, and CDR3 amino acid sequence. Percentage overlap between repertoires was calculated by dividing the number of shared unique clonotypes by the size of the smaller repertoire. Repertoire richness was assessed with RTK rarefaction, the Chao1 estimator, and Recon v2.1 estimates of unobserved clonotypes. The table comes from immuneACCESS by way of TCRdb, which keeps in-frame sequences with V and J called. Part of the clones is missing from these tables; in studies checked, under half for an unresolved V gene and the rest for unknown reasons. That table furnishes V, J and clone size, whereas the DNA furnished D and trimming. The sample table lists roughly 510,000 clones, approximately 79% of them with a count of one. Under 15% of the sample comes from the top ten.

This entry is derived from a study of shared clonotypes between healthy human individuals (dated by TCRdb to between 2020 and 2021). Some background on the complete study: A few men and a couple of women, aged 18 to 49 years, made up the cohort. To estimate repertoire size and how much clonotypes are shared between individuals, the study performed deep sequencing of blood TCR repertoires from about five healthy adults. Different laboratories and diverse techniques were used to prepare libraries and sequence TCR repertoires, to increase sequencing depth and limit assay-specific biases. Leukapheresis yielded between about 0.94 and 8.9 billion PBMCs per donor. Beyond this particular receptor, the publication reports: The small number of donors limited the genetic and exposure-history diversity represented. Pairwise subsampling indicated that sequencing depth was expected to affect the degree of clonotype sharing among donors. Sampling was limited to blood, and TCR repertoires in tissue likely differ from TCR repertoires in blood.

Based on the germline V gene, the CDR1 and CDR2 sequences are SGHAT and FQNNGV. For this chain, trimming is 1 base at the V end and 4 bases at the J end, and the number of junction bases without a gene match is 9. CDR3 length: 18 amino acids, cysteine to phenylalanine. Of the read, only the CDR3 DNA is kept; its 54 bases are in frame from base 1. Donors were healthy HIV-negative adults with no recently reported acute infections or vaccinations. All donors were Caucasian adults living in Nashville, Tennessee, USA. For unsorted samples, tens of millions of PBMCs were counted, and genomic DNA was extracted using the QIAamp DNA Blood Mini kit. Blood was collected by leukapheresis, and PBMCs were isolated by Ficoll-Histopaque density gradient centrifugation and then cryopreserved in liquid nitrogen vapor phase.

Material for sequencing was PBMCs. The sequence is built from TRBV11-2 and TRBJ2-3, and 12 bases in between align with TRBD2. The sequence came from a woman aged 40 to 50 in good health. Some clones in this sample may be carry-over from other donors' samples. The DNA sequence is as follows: TGTGCCAGCAGCTTAGTGGTGACTAGCGGGAGCCGAGCAGATACGCAGTATTTT. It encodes CASSLVVTSGSRADTQYF.